The T cell receptor (beta chain) under discussion was sequenced for a study of shared clonotypes between healthy human individuals. Study as a whole: Ranging from 18 to 49 in age, donors were a couple of women and a few men. Study-level findings and limits: Measured sharing among donors was expected to vary with sequencing depth. Genetic and exposure-history diversity was limited by the small donor number.

Germline V gene data show CDR1 as MNHEY and CDR2 as SVGAGI. This CDR3 has 14 amino acids. The V and J ends lost 5 bases and 1 base respectively, with 11 bases between them. This clone has only one observation. The antigen remains unidentified. Terminally differentiated effector memory CD45RA+ cells were excluded from the naive CD8 cells, which were CD45RO-negative and positively selected for CCR7. Each replicate PCR on the sorted subsets used roughly 190 ng DNA (roughly 32,000 T cell genomes). The method was immunoSEQ multiplex PCR; TCRdb's version includes in-frame clones alone and lacks a portion of them. Of over 2,000,000 clones in the sample, 90% to 95% are singletons; the top ten hold about 1.7%.

The chain combines TRBV6-5 with TRBJ1-1, with D possibly TRBD1 on 5 matching bases. The clonotype comes from a man aged 18 to 30 in good health. Some clones in this sample may be carry-over from other donors' samples. The specimen was naive CD8+ T cells from PBMCs. The CDR3 nucleotides are TGTGCCAGCAGTCAGGGATATCGGAACACTGAAGCTTTCTTT. Protein sequence: CASSQGYRNTEAFF.